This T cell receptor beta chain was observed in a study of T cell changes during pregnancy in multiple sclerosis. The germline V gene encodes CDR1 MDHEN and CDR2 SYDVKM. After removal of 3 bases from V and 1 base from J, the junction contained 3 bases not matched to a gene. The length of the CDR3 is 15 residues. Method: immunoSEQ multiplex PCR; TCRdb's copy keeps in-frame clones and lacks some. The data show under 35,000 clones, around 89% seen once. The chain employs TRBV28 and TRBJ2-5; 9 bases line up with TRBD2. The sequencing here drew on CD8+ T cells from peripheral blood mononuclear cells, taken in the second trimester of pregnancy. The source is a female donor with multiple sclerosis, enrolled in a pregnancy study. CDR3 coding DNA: TGTGCCAGCAGTTTGGCGGGAGGGACCCAAGAGACCCAGTACTTC. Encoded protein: CASSLAGGTQETQYF.